The entry below describes one T cell receptor beta chain. Its antigen is unidentified. Produced via immunoSEQ multiplex PCR; TCRdb's table is partial and in-frame only. Found here are tens of thousands of clones, roughly nine tenths of them singletons; the top ten hold less than 15%. This specimen belongs to a study of OX40 agonist ivuxolimab in advanced cancers. About the research overall: The study enrolled dose-escalation patients with hepatocellular carcinoma, melanoma, renal cell or head and neck cancer. Study results and limitations: On average, CD8+ T cells had more expanded clones than CD4+. Among the lowest levels of clonal expansion were found in partial responders at 0.1-3.0 mg/kg.

CDR1 and CDR2 (germline): LNHNV, YYDKDF (reference sequence). The CDR3 consists of 12 residues. Trimming cost V 2 bases and J 2 bases, with 2 bases left between them. The sample here was CD4+ or CD8+ T cells sorted from blood, taken in a trial of the OX40 agonist ivuxolimab. The chain joins TRBV15 to TRBJ2-3, with D hard to call. This receptor was taken from an adult with an advanced solid tumor such as melanoma, head and neck, liver or kidney cancer. CDR3 nucleotides: TGTGCCACCAGCAGAAACACAGATACGCAGTATTTT. This sequence encodes CATSRNTDTQYF. The whole variable domain, remainder taken from reference TRBV15 and TRBJ2-3, is DAMVIQNPRYQVTQFGKPVTLSCSQTLNHNVMYWYQQKSSQAPKLLFHYYDKDFNNEADTPDNFQSRRPNTSFCFLDIRSPGLGDTAMYLCATSRNTDTQYFGPGTRLTVL.